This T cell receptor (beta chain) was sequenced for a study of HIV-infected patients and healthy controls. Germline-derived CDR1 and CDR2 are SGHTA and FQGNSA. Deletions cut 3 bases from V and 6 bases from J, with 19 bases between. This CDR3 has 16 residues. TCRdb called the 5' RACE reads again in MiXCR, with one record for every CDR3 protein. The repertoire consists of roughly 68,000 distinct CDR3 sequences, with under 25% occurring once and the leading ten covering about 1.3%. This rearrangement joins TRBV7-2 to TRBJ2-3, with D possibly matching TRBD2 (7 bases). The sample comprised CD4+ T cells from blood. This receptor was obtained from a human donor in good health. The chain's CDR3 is CASSLAYGGAMDTQYF. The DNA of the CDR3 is TGTGCCAGCAGCTTGGCTTATGGGGGGGCCATGGATACGCAGTATTTT.